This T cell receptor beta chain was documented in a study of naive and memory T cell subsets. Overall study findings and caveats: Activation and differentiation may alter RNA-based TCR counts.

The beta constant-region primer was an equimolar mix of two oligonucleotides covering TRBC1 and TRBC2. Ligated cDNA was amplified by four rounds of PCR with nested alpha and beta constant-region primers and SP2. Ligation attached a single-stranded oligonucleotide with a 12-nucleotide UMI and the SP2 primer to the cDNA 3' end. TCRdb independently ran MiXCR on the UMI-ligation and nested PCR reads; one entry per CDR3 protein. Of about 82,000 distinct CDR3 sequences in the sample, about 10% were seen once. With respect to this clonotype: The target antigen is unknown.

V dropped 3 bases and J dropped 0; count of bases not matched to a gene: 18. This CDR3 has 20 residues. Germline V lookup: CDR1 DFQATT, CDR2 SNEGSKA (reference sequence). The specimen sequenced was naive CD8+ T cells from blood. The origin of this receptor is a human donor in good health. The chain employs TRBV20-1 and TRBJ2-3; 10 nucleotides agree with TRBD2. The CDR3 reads CSASPYSGRASGSSTDTQYF. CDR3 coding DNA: TGCAGTGCTAGTCCCTATAGCGGGCGGGCTAGCGGGAGTAGCACAGATACGCAGTATTTT.